These 24 T cell receptor beta chains share one sample of origin, sequenced in a study of blood T cell repertoires in COVID-19. Clones were sequenced by immunoSEQ multiplex PCR, and TCRdb holds only the in-frame ones, with some missing. The sample contains about 160,000 clones, more than 90% of which appear only once. The sequenced sample consisted of peripheral blood. The receptors come from a man in his sixties with active or convalescent COVID-19.

J is TRBJ1-5 and V is TRBV7-9; D not certain. This CDR3 is 16 amino acids long. V dropped 1 base and J dropped 0 bases, with 10 bases sitting between them. From germline, CDR1 is SEHNR and CDR2 FQNEAQ (reference sequence). The chain's CDR3 is CASSLGGYYSNQPQHF. For the CDR3, the DNA is TGTGCCAGCAGCTTAGGAGGCTACTATAGCAATCAGCCCCAGCATTTT.

The rearrangement joins TRBV6-4 to TRBJ1-1; 7 positions agree with TRBD1. Germline CDR1 reads MRHNA; CDR2 reads SNTAGT. CDR3 length: 13 amino acids. The V segment lost 5 bases and the J segment 4 bases; nucleotides outside the gene matches: 4. In DNA, the CDR3 is TGTGCCAGCAGTCTCACAGGGGCCACTGAAGCTTTCTTT. As protein: CASSLTGATEAFF.

The genes are TRBV19 and TRBJ1-5, with a possible D match to TRBD1 (5 bases). Trimming removed 3 bases at V and 5 bases at J, with 17 bases between. The CDR3 has 16 amino acids. Germline values: CDR1 LNHDA, CDR2 SQIVND (reference sequence). The CDR3 nucleotides are TGTGCCAGTAGTATCTTGGGCAGGGTAAGGGATCAGCCCCAGCATTTT. Protein sequence: CASSILGRVRDQPQHF.

V is TRBV11-2 and J is TRBJ2-7, with TRBD2 identical over 11 bases. This CDR3 has 15 residues. The germline gives CDR1 SGHAT, CDR2 FQNNGV. Trimming cost V 6 bases and J 1 base; bases outside gene matches: 5. The CDR3 DNA reads TGTGCCAGCAGTTTTAGCGGGGGGGCATCCTACGAGCAGTACTTC. Protein product: CASSFSGGASYEQYF.

A few counts support this clone. The V call is TRBV19, the J call TRBJ1-5, with TRBD1 as a possible D gene (6 bases). The V and J ends lost 3 bases and 4 bases respectively, with 19 bases between them. Per the germline V gene, CDR1 is LNHDA and CDR2 is SQIVND (reference sequence). The CDR3 has 17 residues. CDR3 in DNA: TGTGCCAGTAGTATGCCCCATGAGGGGACACCTAATCAGCCCCAGCATTTT. It yields the protein CASSMPHEGTPNQPQHF.

The chain employs TRBV5-4 and TRBJ2-2, with TRBD1 identical over 8 bases. This CDR3 region has 15 residues. The V and J ends lost 5 bases and 7 bases, in that order; junction bases with no gene match: 10. The germline CDR1 and CDR2 sequences are SGHNT and YYREEE (reference sequence). CDR3 nucleotide sequence: TGTGCCAGCAGTCTAAGCAGGGGGCAAGGCGGGGAGCTGTTTTTT. Translated, it gives CASSLSRGQGGELFF.

This clone was counted once. This chain joins TRBV7-2 and TRBJ2-1; 9 nucleotides align to TRBD2. J lost 1 base, V lost 5 bases, and 9 bases had no gene match. CDR1 and CDR2 (germline): SGHTA, FQGNSA. This CDR3 comprises 17 residues. The DNA for the CDR3 is TGTGCCAGCAGCCCAACCAGCGGGAGGCTATCCTACAATGAGCAGTTCTTC. Translation: CASSPTSGRLSYNEQFF.

This clone has a single count. The chain couples TRBV24-1 to TRBJ2-2; 9 bases line up with TRBD1. The germline CDR1 and CDR2 sequences are KGHDR and SFDVKD. After removal of 3 bases from V and 2 bases from J, the junction contained 9 bases not matched to a gene. This CDR3 is built from 18 residues. CDR3 DNA: TGTGCCACCAGTGATGCGCCAGGGACAGGGCGCAACACCGGGGAGCTGTTTTTT. Translated, it gives CATSDAPGTGRNTGELFF.

The gene calls are TRBV10-3 and TRBJ1-2; 9 nucleotides match TRBD1. CDR3 size: 13 residues. J lost 8 bases, V lost 4 bases, and 5 bases had no gene match. Germline V gene lookup returns CDR1 ENHRY and CDR2 SYGVKD. The CDR3 nucleotides are TGTGCCATCAGTGGGACAGGGGAACTGGGCTACACCTTC. Amino acids: CAISGTGELGYTF.

The V call is TRBV27, the J call TRBJ1-2, with 7 bases that match TRBD1. This CDR3 comprises 14 residues. With 5 bases clipped from V and 4 bases from J, the junction kept 7 bases outside the gene matches. Germline-derived CDR1 and CDR2 are MNHEY and SMNVEV (reference sequence). This CDR3 is CASSDRQGPYGYTF. DNA of the CDR3: TGTGCCAGCAGTGACAGACAGGGCCCCTATGGCTACACCTTC.

The genes are TRBV5-1 and TRBJ2-1; 10 nucleotides line up with TRBD2. This CDR3 region has 14 residues. The germline CDR1 and CDR2 sequences are SGHRS and YFSETQ. V dropped 3 bases and J dropped 9; count of bases not matched to a gene: 6. For the CDR3, the DNA is TGCGCCAGCAGCTGGAAGGGACTAGCGAGTGAGCAGTTCTTC. Its translation: CASSWKGLASEQFF. Full variable domain (missing parts from reference TRBV5-1 and TRBJ2-1): KAGVTQTPRYLIKTRGQQVTLSCSPISGHRSVSWYQQTPGQGLQFLFEYFSETQRNKGNFPGRFSGRQFSNSRSEMNVSTLELGDSALYLCASSWKGLASEQFFGPGTRLTVL.

The gene calls are TRBV29-1 and TRBJ1-1, with D possibly TRBD1 on 5 matching bases. Trimming removed 0 bases at V and 10 bases at J, with 12 bases between. The germline V gene has CDR1 SQVTM and CDR2 ANQGSEA. The CDR3 spans 12 residues. The CDR3 here is CSVEDQQRGAFF. DNA for the CDR3: TGCAGCGTTGAAGATCAACAAAGGGGAGCTTTCTTT.

This clone was counted a few times. V gene TRBV6-5 combines with J gene TRBJ2-7, with D perhaps matching TRBD1 (6 bases). Trimming removed 6 bases from V and 4 bases from J, with 13 bases in between. The CDR3 sequence is 13 residues long. Per germline, CDR1 MNHEY and CDR2 SVGAGI. The DNA for the CDR3 is TGTGCCAGCAGAGTTAACAGGGAATACGAGCAGTACTTC. Translation gives CASRVNREYEQYF.

This chain joins TRBV2 and TRBJ1-5; perhaps TRBD1 as D (5 bases). Trimming took 3 bases from V and 6 from J, leaving 12 bases between them. Per germline, CDR1 SNHLY and CDR2 FYNNEI. The CDR3 contains 14 residues. CDR3 in DNA: TGTGCCAGCAGTGAGGTTAGGGGAGGTCAGCCCCAGCATTTT. This sequence encodes CASSEVRGGQPQHF.

The rearrangement uses TRBV7-9 and TRBJ2-5; TRBD2 matches 14 bases. J was trimmed by 5 bases and V by 2 bases; bases with no gene match: 4. The CDR3 has 16 amino acids. Germline V CDR1 and CDR2: SEHNR, FQNEAQ (reference sequence). The CDR3 coding sequence is TGTGCCAGCAGCTTAACGGGACTAGCGGGAGTGGAGACCCAGTACTTC. Its translation: CASSLTGLAGVETQYF.

The V and J genes are TRBV13 and TRBJ1-1, with D possibly matching TRBD1 (5 bases). Germline assignment: CDR1 PRHDT and CDR2 FYEKMQ (reference sequence). The CDR3 sequence is 12 residues long. With 3 bases removed from V and 7 bases from J, the gap between germline ends came to 9 bases. The DNA for the CDR3 is TGTGCCAGCAGCTTCCTAAGGGGTGAAGCTTTCTTT. It yields the protein CASSFLRGEAFF.

The J gene is TRBJ2-2, the V gene TRBV27; 9 bases agree with TRBD2. The V and J ends lost 3 bases and 0 bases, in that order; junction bases with no gene match: 8. Germline V CDR1 and CDR2: MNHEY, SMNVEV (reference sequence). The length of the CDR3 is 18 residues. The CDR3 DNA reads as TGTGCCAGCAGTTTCACTCCCCCTAGCGGGACGAACACCGGGGAGCTGTTTTTT. Its protein is CASSFTPPSGTNTGELFF.

The CDR3 coding sequence is TGCGCCAGCAGCTTGGAACAGCTCTATGGCTACACCTTC. Its translation: CASSLEQLYGYTF. V usage is TRBV5-1 and J usage is TRBJ1-2, with unresolved D. This CDR3 has 13 residues. Trimming cost V 0 bases and J 4 bases, with 7 bases left between them. From germline, CDR1 is SGHRS and CDR2 YFSETQ. Complete variable domain (other parts from reference TRBV5-1 and TRBJ1-2): KAGVTQTPRYLIKTRGQQVTLSCSPISGHRSVSWYQQTPGQGLQFLFEYFSETQRNKGNFPGRFSGRQFSNSRSEMNVSTLELGDSALYLCASSLEQLYGYTFGSGTRLTVV.

As DNA, the CDR3 is TGTGCCAGCAGTGAAGTACTTCGGGTGTCTGGGGCCAACGTCCTGACTTTC. It codes for CASSEVLRVSGANVLTF. The chain links TRBV25-1 to TRBJ2-6; D is uncertain. Germline CDR1 MGHDK, CDR2 SYGVNS. Trimming pared 2 bases from V and 1 base from J, leaving 12 bases between. The CDR3 length is 17 residues.

The rearrangement links TRBV18 to TRBJ2-7; 11 bases fit TRBD2. The V gene end was trimmed by 4 bases and the J gene end by 2 bases; junction bases not matched to a gene: 7. Germline values: CDR1 KGHSH, CDR2 LQKENI. The CDR3 is 16 residues long. For the CDR3, the DNA is TGTGCCAGCTCACAACCCGGGACTAGCGGTACCTACGAGCAGTACTTC. Encoded protein: CASSQPGTSGTYEQYF.

V and J are TRBV2 and TRBJ2-4, with 8 positions matching TRBD1. The CDR3 totals 13 residues. Germline CDR1 is SNHLY and CDR2 is FYNNEI. V gave up 5 bases and J gave up 7 bases; unmatched junction bases: 4. CDR3 region: CASSYRGMNIQYF. The CDR3 DNA reads TGTGCCAGCAGTTACAGGGGGATGAACATTCAGTACTTC. The entire variable domain, with the rest obtained from reference TRBV2 and TRBJ2-4, is as follows: EPEVTQTPSHQVTQMGQEVILRCVPISNHLYFYWYRQILGQKVEFLVSFYNNEISEKSEIFDDQFSVERPDGSNFTLKIRSTKLEDSAMYFCASSYRGMNIQYFGAGTRLSVL.

This clone occurred once. The chain joins TRBV7-9 to TRBJ2-5, with D perhaps matching TRBD2 (6 bases). The CDR3 loop spans 15 amino acids. Germline V gene sequence: CDR1 SEHNR, CDR2 FQNEAQ (reference sequence). V lost 5 bases and J 5 bases, leaving 18 bases between the germline ends. In DNA, the CDR3 is TGTGCCAGCAGCCAACGCGGGGCCCGGACGGAGACCCAGTACTTC. Residues: CASSQRGARTETQYF. Full variable domain (rest looked up from reference TRBV7-9 and TRBJ2-5): DTGVSQNPRHKITKRGQNVTFRCDPISEHNRLYWYRQTLGQGPEFLTYFQNEAQLEKSRLLSDRFSAERPKGSFSTLEIQRTEQGDSAMYLCASSQRGARTETQYFGPGTRLLVL.

This chain links TRBV5-1 with TRBJ1-6; maybe TRBD1 (5 bases). Trimming cost V 0 bases and J 9 bases, with 13 bases left between them. Germline-derived CDR1 and CDR2 are SGHRS and YFSETQ. CDR3 length: 15 residues. The CDR3 here is CASSLESGGFSPLHF. The CDR3 nucleotides read TGCGCCAGCAGCTTGGAGTCGGGGGGTTTTTCACCCCTCCACTTT.

As concerns this clone: The sample has other DNA sequences that encode this CDR3 too. The V and J genes are TRBV18 and TRBJ2-5; unclear D gene. Germline CDR1 KGHSH, CDR2 LQKENI. V lost 3 bases and J 2 bases, leaving 4 bases between the germline ends. The CDR3 has 12 amino acids. CDR3 coding DNA: TGTGCCAGCTCACCCAATCAAGAGACCCAGTACTTC. It is translated as CASSPNQETQYF.